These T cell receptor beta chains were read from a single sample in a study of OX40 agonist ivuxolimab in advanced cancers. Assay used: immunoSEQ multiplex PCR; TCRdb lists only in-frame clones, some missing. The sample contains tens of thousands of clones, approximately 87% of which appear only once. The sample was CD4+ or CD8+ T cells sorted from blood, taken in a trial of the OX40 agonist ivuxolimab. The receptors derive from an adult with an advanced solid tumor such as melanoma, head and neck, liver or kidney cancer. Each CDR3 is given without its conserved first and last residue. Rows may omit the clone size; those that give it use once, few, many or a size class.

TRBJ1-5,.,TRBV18,ASSPAGQPQH
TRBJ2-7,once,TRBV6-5,ASSFGQGLFYYEQY
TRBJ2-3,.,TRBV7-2,ASSLDLADVDTQY
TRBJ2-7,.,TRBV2,ASSAGSGSYEQY
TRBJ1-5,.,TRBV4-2,ASSQDVSQRRH
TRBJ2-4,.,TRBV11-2,ASSLVPGGGPGKNIQY
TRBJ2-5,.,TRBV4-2,ASSLTGESQETQY
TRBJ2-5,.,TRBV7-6,ASSLDKLTQY
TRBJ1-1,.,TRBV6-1,ASSFRDKEAF
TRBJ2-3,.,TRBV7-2,ASSLGGQPPDTQY
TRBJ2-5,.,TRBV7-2,ASSWASGGQETQY
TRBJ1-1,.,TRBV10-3,AISTGSLREGTEAF
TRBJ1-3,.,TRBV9,ASSVEFYPGNTIY
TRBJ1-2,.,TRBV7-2,ASTERGGYGYT
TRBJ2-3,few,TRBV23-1,ASSRRQGFTDTQY
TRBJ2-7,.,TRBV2,ASSETPGESYEQY
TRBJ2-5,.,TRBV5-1,ASSFSGGYEETQY
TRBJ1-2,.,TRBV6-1,ASDRAENYGYT
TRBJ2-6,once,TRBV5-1,ASSFSGANVLT
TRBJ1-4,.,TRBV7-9,ASSFGTGEEKLF
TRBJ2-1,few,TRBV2,ASVSGGGTNEQF
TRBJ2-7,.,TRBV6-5,ASSSGTIHEQY
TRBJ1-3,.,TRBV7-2,ASSTQATGNTIY
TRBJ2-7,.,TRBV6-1,ASMRDRLYEQY
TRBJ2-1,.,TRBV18,ASSPRPWGSYNEQF
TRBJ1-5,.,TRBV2,ASRGTHSNQPQH
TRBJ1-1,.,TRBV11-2,ASSLGVNTEAF
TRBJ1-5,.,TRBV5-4,ASSLGGHAGNQPQH
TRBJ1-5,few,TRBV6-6,ASTSQGASNQPQH
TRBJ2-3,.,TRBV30,AWIPPGDTQY
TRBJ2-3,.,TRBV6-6,ASSGQGRPDTQY
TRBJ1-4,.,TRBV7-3,ASSLTGQGAEKLF
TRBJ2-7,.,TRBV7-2,ASSYSGQGASQEQY
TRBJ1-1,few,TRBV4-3,ASSQRSGSNTEAF
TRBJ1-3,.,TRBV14,ASSPRQSGNTIY
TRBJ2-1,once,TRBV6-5,ASSAPGQGYNEQF
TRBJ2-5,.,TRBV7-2,ASSSQGLQETQY
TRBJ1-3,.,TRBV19,ASSIDGTGIAAPRGTIY
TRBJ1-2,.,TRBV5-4,ASSPGQGTGYT
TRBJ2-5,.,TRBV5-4,ASSLRGGAVETQY
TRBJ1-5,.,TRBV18,ASSPGGVGGQPQH
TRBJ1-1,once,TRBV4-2,ASSQVGETVK
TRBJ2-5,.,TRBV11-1,ASSSQEKETQY
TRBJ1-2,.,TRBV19,ASSMGDARDGLYGYT
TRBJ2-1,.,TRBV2,ASSEVQGGLGEQF
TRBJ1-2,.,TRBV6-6,ASSTPLGTANYGYT
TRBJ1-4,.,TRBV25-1,ASSEGFGQVREKLF
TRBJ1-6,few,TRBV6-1,ASSVTGLTSPLH